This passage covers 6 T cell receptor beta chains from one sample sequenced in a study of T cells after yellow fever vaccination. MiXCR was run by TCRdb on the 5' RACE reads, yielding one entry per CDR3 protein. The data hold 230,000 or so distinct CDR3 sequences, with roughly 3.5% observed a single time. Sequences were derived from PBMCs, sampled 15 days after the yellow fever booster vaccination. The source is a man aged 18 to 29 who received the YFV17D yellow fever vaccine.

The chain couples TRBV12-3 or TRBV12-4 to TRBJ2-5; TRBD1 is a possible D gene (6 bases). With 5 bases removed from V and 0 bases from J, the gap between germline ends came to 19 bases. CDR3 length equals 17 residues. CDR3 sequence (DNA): TGTGCCAGCAGTCCCCCTGGGGGCCCATGGTACCAAGAGACCCAGTACTTC. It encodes CASSPPGGPWYQETQYF.

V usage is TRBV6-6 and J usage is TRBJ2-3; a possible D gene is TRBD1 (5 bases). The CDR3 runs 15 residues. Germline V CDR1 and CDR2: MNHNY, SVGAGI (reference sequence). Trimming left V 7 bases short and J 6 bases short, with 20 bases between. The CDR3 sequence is CASTHLGQGWDTQYF. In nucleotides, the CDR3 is TGTGCCAGCACCCACCTCGGGCAGGGCTGGGATACGCAGTATTTT.

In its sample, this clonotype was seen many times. In nucleotides, the CDR3 is TGTGCCAGCAGCCAAGGGGGACTAGTTTTCGGCGAGCAGTACTTC. Translated: CASSQGGLVFGEQYF. The V call is TRBV3-1, the J call TRBJ2-7; 8 bases map to TRBD2. The germline gives CDR1 LGHDT, CDR2 YNNKEL (reference sequence). The CDR3 length is 15 residues. With 1 base clipped from V and 6 bases from J, the junction kept 8 bases outside the gene matches.

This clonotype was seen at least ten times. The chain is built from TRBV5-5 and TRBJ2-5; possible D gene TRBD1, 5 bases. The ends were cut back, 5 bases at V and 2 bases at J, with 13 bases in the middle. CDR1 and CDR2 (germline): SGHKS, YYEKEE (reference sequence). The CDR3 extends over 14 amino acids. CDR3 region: CASRPQTGQETQYF. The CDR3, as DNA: TGTGCCAGCAGACCTCAAACAGGTCAAGAGACCCAGTACTTC.

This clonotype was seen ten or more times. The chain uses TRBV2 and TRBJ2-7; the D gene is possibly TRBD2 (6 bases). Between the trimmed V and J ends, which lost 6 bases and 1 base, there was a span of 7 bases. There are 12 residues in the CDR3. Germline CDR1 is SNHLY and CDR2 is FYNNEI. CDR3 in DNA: TGTGCCAGCAGGCGGGAATCCTACGAGCAGTACGTC. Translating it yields CASRRESYEQYV.

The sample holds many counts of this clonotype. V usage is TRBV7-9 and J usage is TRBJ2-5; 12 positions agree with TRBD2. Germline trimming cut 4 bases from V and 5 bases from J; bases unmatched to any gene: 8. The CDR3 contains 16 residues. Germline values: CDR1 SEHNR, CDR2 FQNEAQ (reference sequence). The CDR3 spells CASSSPSGGARETQYF. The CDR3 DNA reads TGTGCCAGCAGCTCGCCTAGCGGGGGGGCCCGGGAGACCCAGTACTTC.